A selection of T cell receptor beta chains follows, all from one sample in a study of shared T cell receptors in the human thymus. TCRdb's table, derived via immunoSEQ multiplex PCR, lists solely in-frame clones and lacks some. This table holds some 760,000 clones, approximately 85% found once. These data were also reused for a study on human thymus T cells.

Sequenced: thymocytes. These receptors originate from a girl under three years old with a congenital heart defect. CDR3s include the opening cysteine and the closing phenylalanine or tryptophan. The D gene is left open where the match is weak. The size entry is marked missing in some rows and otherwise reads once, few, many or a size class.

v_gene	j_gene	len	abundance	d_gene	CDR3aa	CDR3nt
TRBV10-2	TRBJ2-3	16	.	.	CASRSEGLVSTDTQYF	TGCGCCAGCAGGTCGGAGGGGCTGGTTAGCACAGATACGCAGTATTTT
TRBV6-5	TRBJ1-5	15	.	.	CASSQGLDSNQPQHF	TGTGCCAGCAGCCAGGGACTTGATAGCAATCAGCCCCAGCATTTT
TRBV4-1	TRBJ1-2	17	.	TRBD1	CASSQHHPPRGQDGYTF	TGCGCCAGCAGCCAACACCACCCCCCCAGGGGGCAAGATGGCTACACCTTC
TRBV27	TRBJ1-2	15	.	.	CASTRRGVGVYGYTF	TGTGCCAGCACCCGACGTGGGGTCGGGGTTTATGGCTACACCTTC
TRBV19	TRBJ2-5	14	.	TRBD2	CASSIRLARETQYF	TGTGCCAGTAGTATCCGACTAGCCCGAGAGACCCAGTACTTC
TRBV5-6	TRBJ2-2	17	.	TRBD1	CASSLERQGANTGELFF	TGTGCCAGCAGCTTGGAGAGACAGGGGGCGAACACCGGGGAGCTGTTTTTT
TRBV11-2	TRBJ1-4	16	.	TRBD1	CASSLTGRTGEGPGVF	TGTGCCAGCAGCCTAACAGGAAGGACAGGGGAAGGTCCTGGGGTTTTT
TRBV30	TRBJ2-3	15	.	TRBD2	CAWGRGRTSTDTQYF	TGTGCCTGGGGGAGGGGCCGCACTAGCACAGATACGCAGTATTTT
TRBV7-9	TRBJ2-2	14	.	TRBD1	CASSTNRGAGELFF	TGTGCCAGCAGCACGAACAGGGGGGCCGGGGAGCTGTTTTTT
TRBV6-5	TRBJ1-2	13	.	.	CASSSTQGDGYTF	TGTGCCAGCAGTTCGACTCAAGGGGATGGCTACACCTTC
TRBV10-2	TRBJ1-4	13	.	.	CASSFGFREKLFF	TGCGCCAGCAGTTTTGGTTTTCGGGAAAAACTGTTTTTT
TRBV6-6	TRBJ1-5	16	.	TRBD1	CASSYGVQGTNQPQHF	TGTGCCAGCAGTTACGGAGTACAGGGGACAAATCAGCCCCAGCATTTT
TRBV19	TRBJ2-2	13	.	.	CASQPGDTGELFF	TGTGCCAGTCAGCCAGGGGACACCGGGGAGCTGTTTTTT
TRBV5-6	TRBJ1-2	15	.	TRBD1	CASSGAETGGYGYTF	TGTGCCAGCAGCGGAGCCGAGACAGGGGGATATGGCTACACCTTC
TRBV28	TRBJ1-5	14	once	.	CASSPFRGDQPQHF	TGTGCCAGCAGTCCTTTTCGAGGAGATCAGCCCCAGCATTTT
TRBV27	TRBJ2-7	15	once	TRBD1	CASRRPGQALYEQYF	TGTGCCAGCAGAAGACCGGGACAGGCCCTCTACGAGCAGTACTTC
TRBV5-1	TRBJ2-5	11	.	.	CASSIKETQYF	TGCGCCAGCAGCATAAAAGAGACCCAGTACTTC
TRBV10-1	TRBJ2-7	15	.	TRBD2	CASSEGSGEPHEQYF	TGCGCCAGCAGTGAAGGTAGCGGGGAACCCCACGAGCAGTACTTC
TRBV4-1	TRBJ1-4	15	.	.	CASSSRHIQNEKLFF	TGCGCCAGCAGCTCCCGTCACATACAAAATGAAAAACTGTTTTTT
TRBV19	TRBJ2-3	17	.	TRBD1	CASSIDRGQAPTDTQYF	TGTGCCAGTAGTATAGATAGAGGACAGGCCCCCACAGATACGCAGTATTTT
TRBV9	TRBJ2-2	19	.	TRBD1	CASSVVPLGTEVYTGELFF	TGTGCCAGCAGCGTAGTACCTCTCGGGACAGAGGTGTACACCGGGGAGCTGTTTTTT
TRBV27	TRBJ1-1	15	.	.	CASSLNPIGSTEAFF	TGTGCCAGCAGTTTAAACCCGATAGGGAGCACTGAAGCTTTCTTT
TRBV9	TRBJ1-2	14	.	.	CASSHGMGHDGYTF	TGTGCCAGCAGCCACGGAATGGGGCATGATGGCTACACCTTC
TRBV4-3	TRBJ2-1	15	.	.	CASSQDRGAYNEQFF	TGCGCCAGCAGCCAAGATCGGGGGGCATACAATGAGCAGTTCTTC
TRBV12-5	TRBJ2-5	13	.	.	CASGWGGLETQYF	TGTGCTAGTGGCTGGGGGGGCTTAGAGACCCAGTACTTC
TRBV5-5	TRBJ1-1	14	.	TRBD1	CASSLLTGRTEAFF	TGTGCCAGCAGCTTGCTGACAGGGCGGACTGAAGCTTTCTTT
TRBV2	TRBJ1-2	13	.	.	CAGDSPQTYGYTF	TGTGCCGGGGACTCTCCACAGACCTATGGCTACACCTTC
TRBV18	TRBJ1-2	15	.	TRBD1	CASSPPEKQGLGYTF	TGTGCCAGCTCACCACCGGAGAAACAGGGGCTTGGCTACACCTTC
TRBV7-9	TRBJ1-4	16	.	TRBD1	CASSPRTGRENEKLFF	TGTGCCAGCAGCCCCCGGACAGGTCGGGAAAATGAAAAACTGTTTTTT
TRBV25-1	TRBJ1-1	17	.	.	CASSKPRGAPGSSEAFF	TGTGCCAGCAGTAAACCTCGCGGGGCACCCGGTAGTAGCGAAGCTTTCTTT
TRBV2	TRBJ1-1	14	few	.	CASSEALRGAEAFF	TGTGCCAGCAGTGAAGCGCTTCGGGGGGCTGAAGCTTTCTTT